This entry describes one T cell receptor beta chain. CTLA-4 blockade with ipilimumab, together with focal radiation, was given to patients with chemo-refractory metastatic non-small-cell lung cancer. The germline gives CDR1 SNHLY, CDR2 FYNNEI. Trimming cost V 6 bases and J 5 bases, with 28 bases left between them. The length of the CDR3 is 19 residues. These data belong to a study of radiotherapy plus CTLA-4 blockade in lung cancer. Measured with immunoSEQ multiplex PCR; TCRdb has only the in-frame clones, and not every one. In the table there are about 41,000 clones, 70% to 80% of which are singletons.

Sequenced material: peripheral blood, taken from a patient treated with radiotherapy plus ipilimumab. This chain uses TRBV2 with TRBJ2-2, with D possibly being TRBD1 or TRBD2 (6 bases each). This receptor was identified in a human donor with non-small cell lung cancer who had stable disease on radiotherapy plus ipilimumab. CDR3 DNA sequence: TGTGCCAGCAGGCCCCTCGGGGGAAGGGGGGAAGTGAGGACCGGGGAGCTGTTTTTT. This gives the protein CASRPLGGRGEVRTGELFF.